This T cell receptor beta chain was identified in a study of T cell changes during pregnancy in multiple sclerosis. Clones were read by immunoSEQ multiplex PCR, and TCRdb kept only the in-frame ones, dropping some. The sample has over 70,000 clones; 94% are singletons. V lost 6 bases and J 10 bases, leaving 22 bases between the germline ends. The germline V gene has CDR1 SEHNR and CDR2 FQNEAQ (reference sequence). This CDR3 region has 15 residues. The source material was peripheral blood, sampled in the third trimester of pregnancy. The genes are TRBV7-9 and TRBJ2-1; D perhaps matches TRBD2 (5 bases). The receptor was derived from a female donor with multiple sclerosis, enrolled in a pregnancy study. CDR3 residues: CASSAMGGSRGEQFF. The CDR3 DNA follows: TGTGCCAGCAGTGCTATGGGTGGGAGTCGTGGCGAGCAGTTCTTC.